The clone carrying this TCR beta chain appeared many times. Its antigen is currently unknown. The data were taken from a study of CD8 T cells in ankylosing spondylitis. Study results and limitations: Reports say disease-linked clones showed up significantly more in matched ankylosing spondylitis synovial fluid.

The ends were cut back, 0 bases at V and 11 bases at J, with 10 bases in the middle. The CDR3 covers 13 residues. Each CDR3 protein is one row after TCRdb ran MiXCR on the 5' RACE reads. The repertoire includes 200,000 or so distinct CDR3 sequences, roughly 18% of them detected once, and 4.3% sits in the top ten. The rearrangement joins TRBV12-3 or TRBV12-4 to TRBJ1-4; perhaps TRBD1 as D (5 bases). This receptor was taken from a male donor between 10 and 30 years old with ankylosing spondylitis or in good health (not recorded which). Sequenced: blood, either unsorted or a sorted T cell fraction (not recorded which). The CDR3 loop is CASSLARRGKLFF. The CDR3 nucleotides read TGTGCCAGCAGTTTAGCTCGGAGGGGCAAACTGTTTTTT.